This T cell receptor (beta chain) originates from a study of Graves' ophthalmopathy and Graves' hyperthyroidism. In its sample, this clonotype was seen a few times. The authors amplified TCR beta CDR3 regions from RNA transcripts. First-round RT-PCR employed HTBI primers, with a second-round multiplex PCR after it. TCRdb reprocessed the multiplex PCR reads via MiXCR and lists one record per CDR3 protein. This repertoire shows a few hundred thousand distinct CDR3 sequences, roughly 21% found once; its top ten account for approximately 3.2%. The CDR3 is made up of 12 amino acids. The V end was cut by 5 bases, the J end by 5 bases, with 9 bases between.

The TCR was taken from a woman between 18 and 29 years old with stable Graves' hyperthyroidism. The sample taken for sequencing was peripheral blood. The V call is TRBV12-3 or TRBV12-4, the J call TRBJ2-5; no reliable D call. CDR3 region: CASSVTWETQYF. The CDR3 DNA sequence: TGTGCCAGCAGTGTGACTTGGGAGACCCAGTACTTC.